This T cell receptor (beta chain) came from a study of T cells after somatic rescue of genetic block. The CDR3 sequence is 13 residues long. From germline, CDR1 is MRHNA and CDR2 SNTAGT. Trimming removed 6 bases from V and 4 bases from J, with 9 bases in between. The protocol was immunoSEQ multiplex PCR, while the TCRdb copy is restricted to in-frame clones and leaves out a portion. Of about 67,000 clones listed, around 92% are singletons. A word on this clone: Other DNA variants within this sample encode the same CDR3.

The sequenced sample was peripheral blood mononuclear cells (PBMCs). The chain is built from TRBV6-4 and TRBJ2-2, with D possibly matching TRBD1 (6 bases). The source of this sequence is a man aged 40-49 years. The CDR3 DNA reads as TGTGCCAGCAGCGACAGGAGCACCGGGGAGCTGTTTTTT. Translating gives CASSDRSTGELFF.